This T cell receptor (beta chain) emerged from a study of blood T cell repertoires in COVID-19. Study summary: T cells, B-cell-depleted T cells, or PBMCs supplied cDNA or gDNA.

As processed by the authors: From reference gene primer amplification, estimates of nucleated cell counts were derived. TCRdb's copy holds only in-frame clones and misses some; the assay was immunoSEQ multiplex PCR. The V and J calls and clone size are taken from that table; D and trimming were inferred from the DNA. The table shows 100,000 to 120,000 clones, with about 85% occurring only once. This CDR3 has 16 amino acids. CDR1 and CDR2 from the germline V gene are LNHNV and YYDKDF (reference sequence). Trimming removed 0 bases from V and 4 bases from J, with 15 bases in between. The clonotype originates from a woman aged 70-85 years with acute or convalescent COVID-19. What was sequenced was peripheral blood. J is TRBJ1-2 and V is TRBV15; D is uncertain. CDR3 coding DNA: TGTGCCACCAGCAGAGATGTCGCCTACCGGGGCTATGGCTACACCTTC. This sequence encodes CATSRDVAYRGYGYTF.